This TCR beta chain was found in a study of blood T cell repertoires in COVID-19. Across the whole study: PBMCs, B-cell-depleted T cells, or T cells provided the cDNA or gDNA that made up the material.

The trim removed 0 bases at V and 2 bases at J, leaving 8 bases unmatched. CDR1 and CDR2 (germline): SGDLS, YYNGEE. The CDR3 has 16 amino acids. Individuals aged roughly 18 to 100 years were recruited from 24 US areas. Original processing methods: Using reference gene primer amplification, nucleated cell counts were estimated. Clones were sequenced by immunoSEQ multiplex PCR, and TCRdb holds only the in-frame ones, with some missing. That table is the source of V, J and clone size, and D and trimming were worked out from the DNA. The sample contains around 250,000 clones, about 91% of which appear only once.

The V gene is TRBV9, the J gene TRBJ2-7, with 7 bases aligning to TRBD2. The receptor comes from a human donor in a cohort exposed to, infected with or recovered from COVID-19 (not recorded which). The donor label of this sample is uncertain. The specimen was PBMCs or T cells enriched from blood (not recorded which). CDR3 in DNA: TGTGCCAGCAGCGTAGCTCCTAGCGGCGGACCCTACGAGCAGTACTTC. It specifies CASSVAPSGGPYEQYF.